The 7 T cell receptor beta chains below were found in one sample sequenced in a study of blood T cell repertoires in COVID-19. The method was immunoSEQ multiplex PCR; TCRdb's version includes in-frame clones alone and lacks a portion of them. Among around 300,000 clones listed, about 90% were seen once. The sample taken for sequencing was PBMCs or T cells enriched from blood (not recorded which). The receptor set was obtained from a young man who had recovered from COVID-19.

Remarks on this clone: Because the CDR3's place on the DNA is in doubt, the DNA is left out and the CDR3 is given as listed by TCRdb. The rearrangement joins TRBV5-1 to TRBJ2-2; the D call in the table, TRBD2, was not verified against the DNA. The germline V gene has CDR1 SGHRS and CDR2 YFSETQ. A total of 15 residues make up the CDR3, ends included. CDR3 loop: CASTSGLGLTGELFF.

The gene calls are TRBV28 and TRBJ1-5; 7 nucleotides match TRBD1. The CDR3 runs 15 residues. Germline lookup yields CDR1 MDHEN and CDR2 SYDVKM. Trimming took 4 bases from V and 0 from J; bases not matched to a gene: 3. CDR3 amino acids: CASSWDSYSNQPQHF. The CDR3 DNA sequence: TGTGCCAGCAGTTGGGACAGCTATAGCAATCAGCCCCAGCATTTT.

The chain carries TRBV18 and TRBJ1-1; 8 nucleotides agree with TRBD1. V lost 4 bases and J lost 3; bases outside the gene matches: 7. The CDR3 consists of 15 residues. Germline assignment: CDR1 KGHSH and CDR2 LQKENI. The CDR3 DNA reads TGTGCCAGCTCACGGACAGGGAATGGGGACACTGAAGCTTTCTTT. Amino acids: CASSRTGNGDTEAFF.

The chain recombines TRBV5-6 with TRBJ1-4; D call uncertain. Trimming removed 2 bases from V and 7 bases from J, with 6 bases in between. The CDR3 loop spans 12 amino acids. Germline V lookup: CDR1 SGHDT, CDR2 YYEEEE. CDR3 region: CASSLAIEKLFF. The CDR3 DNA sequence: TGTGCCAGCAGCTTAGCGATTGAAAAACTGTTTTTT.

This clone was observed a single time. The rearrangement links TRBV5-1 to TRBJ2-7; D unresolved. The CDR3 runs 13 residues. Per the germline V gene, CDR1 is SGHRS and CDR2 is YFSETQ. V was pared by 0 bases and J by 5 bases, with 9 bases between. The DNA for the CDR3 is TGCGCCAGCAGCTTGGATGGTGGGCACGAGCAGTACTTC. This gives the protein CASSLDGGHEQYF.

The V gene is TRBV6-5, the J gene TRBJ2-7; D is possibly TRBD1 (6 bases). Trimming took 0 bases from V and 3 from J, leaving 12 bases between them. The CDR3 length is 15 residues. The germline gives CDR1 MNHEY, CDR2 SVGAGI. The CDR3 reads CASSYSTGHFYEQYF. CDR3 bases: TGTGCCAGCAGTTACTCGACGGGACATTTCTACGAGCAGTACTTC.

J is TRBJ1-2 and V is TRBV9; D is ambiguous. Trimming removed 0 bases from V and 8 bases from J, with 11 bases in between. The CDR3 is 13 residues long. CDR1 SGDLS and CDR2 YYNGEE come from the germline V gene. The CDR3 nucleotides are TGTGCCAGCAGCGTAGCCGGTGCGAGGGGCTACACCTTC. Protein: CASSVAGARGYTF.